Listed below are T cell receptor beta chains from one sample, sequenced in a study of regulatory T cells in long-lasting Graves disease. MiXCR, run by TCRdb on the multiplex PCR reads, gives a single entry per CDR3 protein. There are 600,000 to 650,000 distinct CDR3 sequences in the sample; roughly 15% occur only once, and 15% to 20% lies in the top ten. This sample was also put to use in a study of T cells in Graves' hyperthyroidism and ophthalmopathy.

The material was peripheral blood mononuclear cells (PBMCs), obtained at new diagnosis, from a patient treated with antithyroid drugs. These receptors all stem from a woman aged 25 to 45 with Graves disease. The CDR3 runs from the conserved cysteine through the conserved F or W. D genes are given only for firm matches. Expanded clones get a size class; other rows say once, few or many, or leave the size out.

cdr3_length	d_call	j_call	clone_size	v_call	cdr3_nt	cdr3_aa
13	-	TRBJ2-5	many	TRBV18	TGTGCCAGCTCACCATTGGAGAAAGAGACCCAGTACTTC	CASSPLEKETQYF
14	TRBD1	TRBJ1-2	few	TRBV7-9	TGTGCCAGCAGCTCAATGGGACAGGGAGGGGGCTACACCTTC	CASSSMGQGGGYTF
17	-	TRBJ1-5	-	TRBV6-1	TGTGCCAGCAGGGGACCACAGGACACCGCGGGCAATCAGCCCCAGCATTTT	CASRGPQDTAGNQPQHF
14	-	TRBJ2-1	few	TRBV3-1	TGTGCCAGCAGCCCCCAGGGAGAGTACAATGAGCAGTTCTTC	CASSPQGEYNEQFF
15	-	TRBJ2-7	many	TRBV6-5	TGTGCCAGCAGTTACCGGGAGCCTCCCTCGTACGAGCAGTACTTC	CASSYREPPSYEQYF
18	-	TRBJ2-5	many	TRBV27	TGTGCCAGCAGTTTAATGGGGGTTGAAACCGTGGGCCAAGAGACCCAGTACTTC	CASSLMGVETVGQETQYF
11	-	TRBJ1-3	once	TRBV29-1	TGCAGCGTCCAGTCTGGAAACACCATATATTTT	CSVQSGNTIYF
14	TRBD1	TRBJ1-5	many	TRBV7-2	TGTGCCAGCAGCTTAGCAGGGGGCAGTCAGCCCCAGCATTTT	CASSLAGGSQPQHF
13	-	TRBJ2-2	-	TRBV7-8	TGTGCCAGCAGCTTCAGGTTGCGCGGGGAGCTGTTTTTT	CASSFRLRGELFF
14	-	TRBJ2-5	many	TRBV7-3	TGTGCCAGCAGCTTATTCCCGGGTTCGGAGACCCAGTACTTC	CASSLFPGSETQYF
13	-	TRBJ1-1	many	TRBV6-1	TGTGCCAGCAGTGAACACAGGAACACTGAAGCTTTCTTT	CASSEHRNTEAFF
18	-	TRBJ2-7	many	TRBV7-8	TGTGCCAGCAGCTTAGGTACGATCGGCACTCGCTTATTCCACGAGCAGTACTTC	CASSLGTIGTRLFHEQYF
18	-	TRBJ2-1	-	TRBV18	TGTGCCAGCTCACCACTAACCTTTGTTGAGACGGTATACAATGAGCAGTTCTTC	CASSPLTFVETVYNEQFF
14	-	TRBJ1-2	-	TRBV30	TGTGCCTGGAGTATGGGGGTTTTGGGCTATGGCTACACCTTC	CAWSMGVLGYGYTF
14	-	TRBJ1-3	many	TRBV25-1	TGTGCCAGCAGTGAAGTGGGCTCTGGAAACACCATATATTTT	CASSEVGSGNTIYF
13	TRBD1	TRBJ1-1	-	TRBV19	TGTGCCAGTAGACGACAGGGAGTCACTGAAGCTTTCTTT	CASRRQGVTEAFF
15	TRBD1	TRBJ2-2	-	TRBV19	TGTGCCAGTATGTGGGGGACAGCTAACACCGGGGAGCTGTTTTTT	CASMWGTANTGELFF
12	-	TRBJ1-5	many	TRBV20-1	TGCAGTGCCCGTAATAGCAATCAGCCCCAGCATTTT	CSARNSNQPQHF
14	-	TRBJ2-4	many	TRBV7-9	TGTGCCAGCAGCAGACAGGAGGGTGGAAACATTCAGTACTTC	CASSRQEGGNIQYF
15	-	TRBJ2-6	few	TRBV28	TGTGCCAGCAGTTTTTCCGGAGGAGGGGCCAACGTCCTGACTTTC	CASSFSGGGANVLTF
15	TRBD2	TRBJ2-7	many	TRBV5-1	TGCGCCAGCAGCTTTCAGACAAGCGGGATTAACGAGCAGTACTTC	CASSFQTSGINEQYF
15	-	TRBJ2-2	many	TRBV2	TGTGCCAGCAGCCGAGGGCTAGCGAGGGGCGGGGAGCTGTTTTTT	CASSRGLARGGELFF
18	TRBD2	TRBJ2-2	many	TRBV7-2	TGTGCCAGCAGCTTAGCTGGACTAGCGGTCGCGAACACCGGGGAGCTGTTTTTT	CASSLAGLAVANTGELFF
15	-	TRBJ1-4	-	TRBV6-1	TGTGCCAGCACAGTGATATCCGGGACCGGTGAAAAACTGTTTTTT	CASTVISGTGEKLFF
15	TRBD1	TRBJ1-1	many	TRBV6-1	TGTGCCAGCAGTGGATTCAGGGGGCGCACCACTGAAGCTTTCTTT	CASSGFRGRTTEAFF
14	-	TRBJ1-1	-	TRBV20-1	TGCAGTGCTAGAACCCCGGCCGATTACACTGAAGCTTTCTTT	CSARTPADYTEAFF
15	TRBD2	TRBJ2-1	-	TRBV5-8	TGTGCCAGCAGCTTTCCTAGCGGGGGGAATCATGAGCAGTTCTTC	CASSFPSGGNHEQFF
14	TRBD1	TRBJ1-1	many	TRBV20-1	TGCAGTGCTAGGAAAGGGGGCGAGAACACTGAAGCTTTCTTT	CSARKGGENTEAFF
15	-	TRBJ2-2	few	TRBV19	TGTGCCAGTAGTATAGTGGGAAAAGGGACCGGGGAGCTGTTTTTT	CASSIVGKGTGELFF
16	TRBD1	TRBJ1-5	-	TRBV3-1	TGTGCCAGCAGCCCGGGACAGGAGGGGCCCAATCAGCCCCAGCATTTT	CASSPGQEGPNQPQHF
13	-	TRBJ1-1	many	TRBV28	TGTGCCAGCGCCGGGAACGGTAACACTGAAGCTTTCTTT	CASAGNGNTEAFF
14	-	TRBJ1-2	few	TRBV6-2/TRBV6-3	TGTGCCAGCAGTTACTCGCCAGGGGCGGGAGGCTACACCTTC	CASSYSPGAGGYTF
16	-	TRBJ1-5	-	TRBV6-5	TGTGCCAGCAGTTCTCTAAGGGGGTCCCAATTTCAGCCCCAGCATTTT	CASSSLRGSQFQPQHF
14	-	TRBJ2-5	many	TRBV7-2	TGTGCCAGCAGCTTAAGCAGATTCCAAGAGACCCAGTACTTC	CASSLSRFQETQYF
14	-	TRBJ2-1	many	TRBV7-2	TGTGCCAGCAGCTCGCAGGGGATAGGCAATGAGCAGTTCTTC	CASSSQGIGNEQFF
16	-	TRBJ2-1	few	TRBV5-1	TGCGCCAGCAGCTTGGGACCTTCCGGGAACTACAATGAGCAGTTCTTC	CASSLGPSGNYNEQFF
12	-	TRBJ1-2	many	TRBV7-2	TGTGCCAGCAGCCTTTTGTCCTATGGCTACACCTTC	CASSLLSYGYTF
14	-	TRBJ1-5	many	TRBV19	TGTGCCAGTATGTCGTGGGGGAACAATCAGCCCCAGCATTTT	CASMSWGNNQPQHF
15	TRBD1	TRBJ1-2	-	TRBV6-5	TGTGCCAGCAGTTACTCGACAGGGATCGACTATGGCTACACCTTC	CASSYSTGIDYGYTF
13	TRBD1	TRBJ2-5	many	TRBV2	TGTGCCAGCAGTTGGGACAGACAAGAGACCCAGTACTTC	CASSWDRQETQYF